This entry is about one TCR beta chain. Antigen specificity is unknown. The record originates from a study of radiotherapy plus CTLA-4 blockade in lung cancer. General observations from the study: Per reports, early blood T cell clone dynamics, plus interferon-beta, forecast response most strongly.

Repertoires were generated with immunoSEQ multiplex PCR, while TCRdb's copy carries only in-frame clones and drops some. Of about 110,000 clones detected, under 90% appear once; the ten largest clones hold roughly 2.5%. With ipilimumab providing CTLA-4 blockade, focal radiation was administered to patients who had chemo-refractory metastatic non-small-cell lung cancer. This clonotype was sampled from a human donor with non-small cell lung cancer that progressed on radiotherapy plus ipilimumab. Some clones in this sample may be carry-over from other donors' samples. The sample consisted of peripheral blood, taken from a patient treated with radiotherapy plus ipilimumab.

The CDR3 DNA is TGTGCCAGCAGCTTGTCCCAGGCCCTCTCCTACGAGCAGTACTTC. It specifies CASSLSQALSYEQYF. V and J are TRBV5-5 and TRBJ2-7; unclear D gene. Germline V lookup: CDR1 SGHKS, CDR2 YYEKEE (reference sequence). V lost 1 base to trimming and J lost 0 bases, with 11 bases between them. This CDR3 contains 15 residues.